One sample yielded the 24 T cell receptor beta chains listed below, sequenced in a study of vaccination effects on CD4 cells after COVID-19. Viral peptide pools were used in the ViraFEST assay to expand antigen-specific CD4+ T cells, and sequencing came afterward. Upon completion of around 9 days in culture, CD4+ T cells were isolated. Nobody among the vaccine recipients had prior SARS-CoV-2 infection (nucleocapsid antibodies were negative). The table came from immunoSEQ multiplex PCR; TCRdb's copy has only in-frame clones and leaves some out. The data contain 70,000 or so clones, 60% to 85% of them singletons. Their recognized antigens are unknown. The input for sequencing was CD4+ T cells from PBMCs cultured with SARS-CoV-2 spike peptides, taken before COVID-19 vaccination. These receptors all stem from a human donor who received a COVID-19 vaccine.

This chain links TRBV5-4 with TRBJ2-2; the match to TRBD1 covers 8 bases. There are 16 residues in the CDR3. V shed 4 bases, J shed 5 bases, and the junction held 10 bases outside the gene matches. Germline-derived CDR1 and CDR2 are SGHNT and YYREEE (reference sequence). CDR3 amino acids: CASSPWTGFGTGELFF. DNA for the CDR3: TGTGCCAGCAGCCCCTGGACAGGGTTTGGGACCGGGGAGCTGTTTTTT.

The gene calls are TRBV18 and TRBJ2-3, with 9 bases aligning to TRBD2. The junction had 10 bases not matched to a gene; V was cut back by 3 bases and J by 0 bases. The CDR3 extends over 18 amino acids. The germline gives CDR1 KGHSH, CDR2 LQKENI. CDR3 in amino acids: CASSPGAGGITSTDTQYF. DNA for the CDR3: TGTGCCAGCTCACCGGGAGCGGGGGGAATCACTAGCACAGATACGCAGTATTTT. Full variable domain (missing parts from reference TRBV18 and TRBJ2-3): NAGVMQNPRHLVRRRGQEARLRCSPMKGHSHVYWYRQLPEEGLKFMVYLQKENIIDESGMPKERFSAEFPKEGPSILRIQQVVRGDSAAYFCASSPGAGGITSTDTQYFGPGTRLTVL.

The chain recombines TRBV5-1 with TRBJ2-3; 9 bases align to TRBD1. The V and J ends lost 2 bases and 4 bases, in that order; junction bases with no gene match: 11. The CDR3 extends over 17 amino acids. Germline V CDR1 and CDR2: SGHRS, YFSETQ. CDR3 coding DNA: TGCGCCAGCAGCTTCCCTCCGGGACAGGGCCCAGCAGATACGCAGTATTTT. Translating gives CASSFPPGQGPADTQYF.

CDR3 nucleotide sequence: TGCGCCAGCAGCTCCCGGACTAGCGTGAATGAGCAGTTCTTC. As protein: CASSSRTSVNEQFF. This chain links TRBV5-1 with TRBJ2-1; 9 positions match TRBD2. Per germline, CDR1 SGHRS and CDR2 YFSETQ. The CDR3 is 14 amino acids. V dropped 3 bases and J dropped 7; count of bases not matched to a gene: 5.

This clone has only one observation. This CDR3 is CASSVLPGSYNEQFF. The CDR3 nucleotides read TGTGCCAGCAGTGTTCTACCAGGGTCCTACAATGAGCAGTTCTTC. V and J are TRBV6-4 and TRBJ2-1, with D tentatively TRBD1 (5 bases). From germline, CDR1 is MRHNA and CDR2 SNTAGT. The ends were cut back, 4 bases at V and 1 base at J, with 11 bases in the middle. There are 15 residues in the CDR3.

J is TRBJ2-3 and V is TRBV7-3; D is perhaps TRBD2 (6 bases). Germline V lookup: CDR1 SGHTA, CDR2 FQGTGA. With 3 bases removed from V and 0 bases from J, the gap between germline ends came to 7 bases. There are 14 residues in the CDR3. This CDR3 reads CASSFGGSTDTQYF. The CDR3, as DNA: TGTGCCAGCAGCTTTGGGGGGAGCACAGATACGCAGTATTTT.

The chain recombines TRBV6-5 with TRBJ1-1, with D perhaps matching TRBD1 (6 bases). Trimming cost V 10 bases and J 3 bases, with 15 bases left between them. The CDR3 has 13 residues. From germline, CDR1 is MNHEY and CDR2 SVGAGI. CDR3: CAIRTGGDTEAFF. The DNA for the CDR3 is TGTGCCATCAGGACCGGGGGCGACACTGAAGCTTTCTTT.

The CDR3 spells CASSLTLQQETQYF. In DNA, the CDR3 is TGTGCCAGCAGCTTAACTCTCCAGCAAGAGACCCAGTACTTC. This chain uses TRBV7-2 with TRBJ2-5; D gene uncertain. CDR3 length: 14 residues. V lost 2 bases, J lost 2 bases, and 9 bases lay in between. Looked up from germline, CDR1 is SGHTA and CDR2 is FQGNSA.

The CDR3 DNA follows: TGTGCCAGTAGTATAGGCGGCAATAGCAATCAGCCCCAGCATTTT. Protein: CASSIGGNSNQPQHF. This chain joins TRBV19 and TRBJ1-5; D is undetermined. Germline-derived CDR1 and CDR2 are LNHDA and SQIVND (reference sequence). This CDR3 region has 15 residues. Trimming stripped 1 base from V and 0 bases from J, with 7 bases between. The full variable domain, rest sourced from reference TRBV19 and TRBJ1-5, is DGGITQSPKYLFRKEGQNVTLSCEQNLNHDAMYWYRQDPGQGLRLIYYSQIVNDFQKGDIAEGYSVSREKKESFPLTVTSAQKNPTAFYLCASSIGGNSNQPQHFGDGTRLSIL.

This chain links TRBV7-2 with TRBJ1-1; no clear D. Germline lookup yields CDR1 SGHTA and CDR2 FQGNSA. The V end was cut by 1 base, the J end by 0 bases, with 9 bases between. The CDR3 runs to 15 residues. The CDR3 protein is CASSLGHLMNTEAFF. Written as DNA, the CDR3 is TGTGCCAGCAGCTTAGGACATCTTATGAACACTGAAGCTTTCTTT.

The rearrangement links TRBV24-1 to TRBJ2-1, with D possibly being TRBD2 (5 bases). V was shortened by 4 bases and J by 7 bases, with 13 bases between the two germline ends. The germline gives CDR1 KGHDR, CDR2 SFDVKD. The CDR3 totals 14 residues. For the CDR3, the DNA is TGTGCCACCAGTGACCGGGCGGGTGGGAATGAGCAGTTCTTC. Encoded protein: CATSDRAGGNEQFF.

V is TRBV6-5 and J is TRBJ2-1; TRBD2 aligns across 11 bases. Germline assignment: CDR1 MNHEY and CDR2 SVGAGI. The J segment lost 8 bases and the V segment lost 7 bases, leaving 10 bases of the junction unmatched. This CDR3 spans 15 amino acids. Here the CDR3 DNA reads TGTGCCAGCAACCCAATGCCGGGACTAGCGGATGAGCAGTTCTTC. Residues: CASNPMPGLADEQFF.

This clone was seen a handful of times. Written as DNA, the CDR3 is TGTGCCAGCAGCTTAGCGGCGGGGGGCGGATGGAACACCGGGGAGCTGTTTTTT. It specifies CASSLAAGGGWNTGELFF. The chain combines TRBV7-6 with TRBJ2-2, with 8 nucleotides matching TRBD2. The germline V gene encodes CDR1 SGHVS and CDR2 FNYEAQ. The CDR3 is made up of 18 amino acids. With V trimmed by 0 bases and J by 1 base, 7 bases remained unmatched.

The rearrangement joins TRBV4-2 to TRBJ1-1, with D hard to call. Between the trimmed V and J ends, which lost 1 base and 1 base, there was a span of 7 bases. Germline V CDR1 and CDR2: LGHNA, YNFKEQ. The CDR3 has 14 residues. Here the CDR3 DNA reads TGTGCCAGCAGCCAAGTAGCGGCGAACACTGAAGCTTTCTTT. Its protein product is CASSQVAANTEAFF.

V is TRBV10-1 and J is TRBJ2-3, with TRBD1 matching over 9 bases. The CDR3 is made up of 13 amino acids. Germline lookup yields CDR1 WNHNN and CDR2 SYGVQD (reference sequence). The junction had 4 bases not matched to a gene; V was cut back by 8 bases and J by 4 bases. CDR3 DNA: TGCGCCAGCGGGACAGGGACTTCAGATACGCAGTATTTT. Residues: CASGTGTSDTQYF.

The chain links TRBV6-2 or TRBV6-3 to TRBJ1-2; weak D call: TRBD1 (5 bases). The germline V gene encodes CDR1 MNHEY and CDR2 SVGEGT. V lost 2 bases and J 8 bases, leaving 9 bases between the germline ends. The CDR3 length is 12 residues. Here the CDR3 reads CASSYGTGGYTF. The DNA of the CDR3 is TGTGCCAGCAGTTACGGGACCGGAGGCTACACCTTC.

The chain couples TRBV4-2 to TRBJ1-4; no definite D call. Germline V CDR1 and CDR2: LGHNA, YNFKEQ. Trimming left V 4 bases short and J 3 bases short, with 18 bases between. The CDR3 runs to 17 residues. The CDR3 nucleotides are TGTGCCAGCAGCCTAAACCGGATTCCGGCGTCTAATGAAAAACTGTTTTTT. Its translation is CASSLNRIPASNEKLFF.

This rearrangement joins TRBV24-1 to TRBJ2-5; possibly TRBD2 for D (6 bases). CDR1 and CDR2 from the germline V gene are KGHDR and SFDVKD. The V gene lost 3 bases and the J gene lost 4 bases, with 14 bases spanning the gap. The CDR3 is 15 amino acids. CDR3 residues: CATSDARGGGETQYF. CDR3 coding DNA: TGTGCCACCAGTGATGCACGGGGAGGAGGAGAGACCCAGTACTTC.

The rearrangement links TRBV18 to TRBJ2-7; 10 nucleotides align to TRBD1. Germline CDR1 and CDR2: KGHSH and LQKENI. V lost 3 bases, J lost 3 bases, and 2 bases stayed unmatched. This CDR3 has 14 amino acids. The CDR3 here is CASSPGQGFYEQYV. For the CDR3, the DNA is TGTGCCAGCTCACCGGGACAGGGGTTCTACGAGCAGTACGTC.

The chain links TRBV3-1 (or the pseudogene TRBV3-2) to TRBJ2-5; the D is unclear. CDR3 length equals 12 residues. Germline-derived CDR1 and CDR2 are LGHDT and YNNKEL (reference sequence). V was cut by 3 bases and J by 5 bases, with 7 bases left in between. The CDR3 loop reads CASSQDTETQYF. CDR3 bases: TGTGCCAGCAGCCAGGATACGGAGACCCAGTACTTC.

The gene calls are TRBV18 and TRBJ1-2, with TRBD1 matching over 7 bases. V was clipped by 3 bases and J by 1 base; unmatched bases: 8. The CDR3 runs 16 residues. Germline V gene sequence: CDR1 KGHSH, CDR2 LQKENI. The CDR3 sequence: CASSPPTGRGNYGYTF. The DNA for the CDR3 is TGTGCCAGCTCACCGCCGACAGGGCGGGGTAACTATGGCTACACCTTC.

The chain is built from TRBV6-5 and TRBJ1-3; no definite D call. V dropped 0 bases and J dropped 2 bases, with 5 bases sitting between them. This CDR3 comprises 14 residues. Germline V gene lookup returns CDR1 MNHEY and CDR2 SVGAGI. In DNA, the CDR3 is TGTGCCAGCAGTTACTCGTCAGCTGGAAACACCATATATTTT. Translated, it gives CASSYSSAGNTIYF.

The CDR3 loop is CASSYGVSSSGNTIYF. CDR3 nucleotides: TGTGCCAGCAGTTACGGGGTGTCCAGCTCTGGAAACACCATATATTTT. The V gene is TRBV6-5, the J gene TRBJ1-3; no reliable D call. The CDR3 spans 16 residues. Germline CDR1 is MNHEY and CDR2 is SVGAGI. V dropped 2 bases and J dropped 0 bases, with 11 bases sitting between them.

The chain links TRBV7-8 to TRBJ2-1; D might be TRBD2 (6 bases). Germline lookup yields CDR1 SGHVS and CDR2 FQNEAQ. This CDR3 comprises 15 residues. Deletions cut 5 bases from V and 0 bases from J, with 11 bases between. The CDR3 here is CASSQTRGSYNEQFF. The DNA for the CDR3 is TGTGCCAGCAGCCAGACTAGGGGCTCCTACAATGAGCAGTTCTTC.